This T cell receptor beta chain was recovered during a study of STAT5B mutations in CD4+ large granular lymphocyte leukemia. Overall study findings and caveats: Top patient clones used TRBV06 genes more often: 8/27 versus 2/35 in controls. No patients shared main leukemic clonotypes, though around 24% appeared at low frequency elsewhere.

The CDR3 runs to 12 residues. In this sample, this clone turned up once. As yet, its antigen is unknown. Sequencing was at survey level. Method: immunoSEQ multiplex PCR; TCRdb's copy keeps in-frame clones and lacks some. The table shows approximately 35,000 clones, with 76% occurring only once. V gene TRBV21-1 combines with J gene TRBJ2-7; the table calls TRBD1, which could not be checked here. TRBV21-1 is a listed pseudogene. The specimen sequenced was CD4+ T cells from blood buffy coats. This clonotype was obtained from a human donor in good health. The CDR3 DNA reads TGTGCCAGCATCCCCGACAGCAACGAGCAGTACTTC. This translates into CASIPDSNEQYF.